This is a list of T cell receptor beta chains from one sample in a study of radiotherapy plus CTLA-4 blockade in lung cancer. The table came from immunoSEQ multiplex PCR; TCRdb's copy has only in-frame clones and leaves some out. The repertoire holds some 51,000 clones, with about four fifths as singletons. This sample comprised peripheral blood, obtained from a patient treated with radiotherapy plus ipilimumab. These receptor sequences come from a human donor with non-small cell lung cancer who had a complete response to radiotherapy plus ipilimumab. Both conserved end residues are part of each CDR3. Fields, in order: D gene, V gene, J gene, clone size, CDR3 protein, CDR3 DNA. D genes are given only for firm matches. Size values are once, few and many counts, or a class for expanded clones, and some rows have none.

TRBD1,TRBV7-2,TRBJ1-1,NA,CASSYGDRGRVVNTEAFF,TGTGCCAGCAGCTACGGGGACAGGGGGCGGGTAGTGAACACTGAAGCTTTCTTT
NA,TRBV5-1,TRBJ1-1,NA,CASSSSPRARGQAEAFF,TGCGCCAGCAGCTCTAGTCCCCGGGCCAGGGGTCAAGCTGAAGCTTTCTTT
NA,TRBV11-2,TRBJ1-2,NA,CASSLGIGGALYGYTF,TGTGCCAGCAGCTTAGGGATAGGGGGGGCCCTTTATGGCTACACCTTC
TRBD1,TRBV4-3,TRBJ1-2,NA,CASSQGAGGRYGYTF,TGCGCCAGCAGCCAAGGGGCAGGGGGTCGGTATGGCTACACCTTC
TRBD1,TRBV4-1,TRBJ2-5,NA,CASSQDGQGAIETQYF,TGCGCCAGCAGCCAAGATGGACAGGGGGCGATTGAGACCCAGTACTTC
TRBD1,TRBV9,TRBJ2-7,NA,CASSVGQNTYEQYF,TGTGCCAGCAGCGTGGGACAGAATACCTACGAGCAGTACTTC
NA,TRBV7-2,TRBJ1-1,NA,CASSLGEGTEAFF,TGTGCCAGCAGCTTAGGGGAGGGGACTGAAGCTTTCTTT
NA,TRBV19,TRBJ1-2,NA,CASTARDFSDYGYTF,TGTGCCAGTACCGCGAGGGACTTTTCCGACTATGGCTACACCTTC
TRBD1,TRBV10-3,TRBJ2-7,NA,CAISETSGGGHEQYF,TGTGCCATCAGTGAGACGTCAGGGGGTGGGCACGAGCAGTACTTC
NA,TRBV5-1,TRBJ2-1,NA,CTSAGLAVNEQFF,TGCACCAGTGCCGGACTGGCGGTGAATGAGCAGTTCTTC
NA,TRBV2,TRBJ2-1,NA,CASSEATSTPSGFF,TGTGCCAGCAGTGAAGCGACGAGTACTCCCTCGGGGTTCTTC
NA,TRBV10-1,TRBJ2-1,NA,CASSPSSYNEQFF,TGCGCCAGCAGTCCCAGCTCCTACAATGAGCAGTTCTTC
NA,TRBV27,TRBJ1-1,NA,CASSPRGGENTEAFF,TGTGCCAGCAGCCCGAGGGGAGGCGAGAACACTGAAGCTTTCTTT
NA,TRBV6-6,TRBJ1-6,few,CASTPGYSPLHF,TGTGCCAGCACACCAGGGTATTCACCCCTCCACTTT
NA,TRBV29-1,TRBJ2-1,NA,CSGGSYKTEQFF,TGCAGCGGCGGCAGTTATAAGACTGAGCAGTTCTTC
NA,TRBV2,TRBJ1-1,NA,CASRLDYSTEAFF,TGTGCCAGCAGACTGGACTACAGCACTGAAGCTTTCTTT
TRBD1,TRBV11-3,TRBJ2-5,NA,CASSLGGTEQETQYF,TGTGCCAGCAGCTTAGGGGGGACAGAGCAAGAGACCCAGTACTTC
TRBD1,TRBV27,TRBJ1-5,NA,CASSIGTAYNQPQHF,TGTGCCAGCAGCATTGGGACAGCCTACAATCAGCCCCAGCATTTT
TRBD2,TRBV30,TRBJ2-5,NA,CAWNPSGEKTQYF,TGTGCCTGGAATCCTAGCGGGGAAAAGACCCAGTACTTC
TRBD1,TRBV7-9,TRBJ2-1,NA,CASSTGQGGNEQFF,TGTGCCAGCAGCACGGGACAGGGTGGGAATGAGCAGTTCTTC
TRBD1,TRBV7-7,TRBJ2-1,NA,CASSAGTGLNEQFF,TGTGCTAGCAGCGCCGGGACAGGGTTAAATGAGCAGTTCTTC
NA,TRBV7-8,TRBJ1-1,NA,CASTLPPSGGRTEAFF,TGTGCCAGCACCCTCCCTCCGAGCGGGGGGAGGACTGAAGCTTTCTTT
TRBD1,TRBV6-5,TRBJ1-4,NA,CASSLYRGKLFF,TGTGCCAGCAGCCTATACAGGGGTAAACTGTTTTTT
NA,TRBV7-2,TRBJ1-2,NA,CASSLGEGAGGYTF,TGTGCCAGCAGCTTAGGTGAGGGAGCCGGTGGCTACACCTTC
TRBD1,TRBV19,TRBJ2-7,NA,CASSTGQGWDEQYF,TGTGCCAGTAGTACGGGACAGGGCTGGGACGAGCAGTACTTC
NA,TRBV2,TRBJ1-2,NA,CASSERTDYGYTF,TGTGCCAGCAGTGAAAGGACAGACTATGGCTACACCTTC
NA,TRBV12-5,TRBJ2-3,NA,CARPRFGFTDTQYF,TGTGCTAGGCCGCGTTTTGGTTTCACAGATACGCAGTATTTT
NA,TRBV6-6,TRBJ2-1,few,CASSYSSRTSYNEQFF,TGTGCCAGCAGTTACTCATCTAGAACCTCCTACAATGAGCAGTTCTTC
NA,TRBV6-5,TRBJ1-2,NA,CASSYGGANYGYTF,TGTGCCAGCAGTTACGGGGGCGCGAACTATGGCTACACCTTC
TRBD1,TRBV5-6,TRBJ1-2,NA,CASSFGQEGHYGYTF,TGTGCCAGCAGCTTTGGACAGGAGGGGCACTATGGCTACACCTTC
TRBD1,TRBV5-1,TRBJ2-7,NA,CASRSRDRGFPFEYEQYF,TGCGCCAGCCGCTCCCGGGACAGGGGCTTTCCATTTGAATACGAGCAGTACTTC
NA,TRBV2,TRBJ2-5,NA,CASSEVSGGETQYF,TGTGCCAGCAGTGAAGTTTCAGGGGGGGAGACCCAGTACTTC
TRBD2,TRBV23-1,TRBJ2-5,NA,CASRPTSYQETQYF,TGCGCCAGCCGCCCGACTAGCTACCAAGAGACCCAGTACTTC
TRBD2,TRBV7-9,TRBJ2-1,NA,CASSLPRLGRGGLNEQFF,TGTGCCAGCAGCTTACCCCGCCTGGGGCGGGGGGGCCTAAATGAGCAGTTCTTC
TRBD2,TRBV6-6,TRBJ2-7,NA,CASSRTSYEQYF,TGTGCCAGCAGTCGGACTAGCTACGAGCAGTACTTC